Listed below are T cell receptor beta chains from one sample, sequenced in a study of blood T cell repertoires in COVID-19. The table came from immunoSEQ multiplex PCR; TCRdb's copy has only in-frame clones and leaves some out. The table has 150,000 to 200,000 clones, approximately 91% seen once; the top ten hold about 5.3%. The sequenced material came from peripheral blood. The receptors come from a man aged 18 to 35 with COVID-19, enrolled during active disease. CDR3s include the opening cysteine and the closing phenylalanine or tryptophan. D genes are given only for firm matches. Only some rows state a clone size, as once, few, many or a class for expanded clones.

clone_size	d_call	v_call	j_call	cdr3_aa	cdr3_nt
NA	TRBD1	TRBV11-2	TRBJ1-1	CASSLGQANTEAFF	TGTGCCAGCAGCTTGGGACAGGCGAACACTGAAGCTTTCTTT
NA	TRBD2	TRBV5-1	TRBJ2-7	CASSPGGYEQYF	TGCGCCAGCAGCCCGGGGGGATACGAGCAGTACTTC
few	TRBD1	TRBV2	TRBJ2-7	CASSYGTGFYEQYF	TGTGCCAGCAGTTACGGGACAGGGTTCTACGAGCAGTACTTC
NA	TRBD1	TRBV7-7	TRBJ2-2	CASSLITGEGPWTGELFF	TGTGCCAGCAGCTTAATCACAGGGGAAGGTCCGTGGACCGGGGAGCTGTTTTTT
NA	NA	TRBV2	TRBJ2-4	CASSGRIQYF	TGTGCCAGCAGTGGTCGCATTCAGTACTTC
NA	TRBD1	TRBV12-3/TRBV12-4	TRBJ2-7	CASSLTSGTEQAF	TGTGCCAGCAGCTTAACGTCCGGGACAGAGCAAGCTTTC
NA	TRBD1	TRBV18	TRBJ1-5	CASSPIPDRAFGLDNQPQHF	TGTGCCAGCTCACCAATTCCGGACAGGGCGTTCGGGCTTGACAATCAGCCCCAGCATTTT
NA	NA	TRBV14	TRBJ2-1	CASSPQFFSSYNEQFF	TGTGCCAGCAGCCCTCAGTTTTTCAGCTCCTACAATGAGCAGTTCTTC
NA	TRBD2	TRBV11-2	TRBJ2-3	CASSVSGRAGDTRYF	TGTGCCAGCAGCGTTAGCGGGAGGGCCGGAGATACGCGGTATTTT
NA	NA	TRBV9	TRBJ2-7	CASSPLRSSNPYEQYF	TGTGCCAGCAGCCCTCTGAGGAGTAGTAACCCCTACGAGCAGTACTTC
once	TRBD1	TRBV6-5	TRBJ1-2	CASLRRQGTSYTF	TGTGCCAGTCTCCGGAGACAGGGTACCAGCTACACCTTC
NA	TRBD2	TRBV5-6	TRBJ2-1	CASSPGLAVYNEQFF	TGTGCCAGCAGCCCTGGACTAGCGGTCTACAATGAGCAGTTCTTC
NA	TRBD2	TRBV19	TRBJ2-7	CASSGTSGSYEQYF	TGTGCCAGCTCGGGTACTAGCGGGAGCTACGAGCAGTACTTC
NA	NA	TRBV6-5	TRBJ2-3	CASSTGSSTDTQYF	TGTGCCAGCAGCACAGGGTCTAGCACAGATACGCAGTATTTT
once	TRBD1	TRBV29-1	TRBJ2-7	CSVDGTGDRPSYEQYF	TGCAGCGTTGATGGGACAGGGGACCGGCCTTCCTACGAGCAGTACTTC
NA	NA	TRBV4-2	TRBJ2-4	CASSLYAAIRGNIQYF	TGTGCCAGCAGCCTCTACGCAGCGATAAGGGGGAACATTCAGTACTTC
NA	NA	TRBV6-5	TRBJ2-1	CATTRGVRGNNEQFF	TGTGCCACCACCCGGGGGGTAAGGGGGAACAATGAGCAGTTCTTC
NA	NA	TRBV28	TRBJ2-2	CASSALTLSFANTGELFF	TGTGCCAGCAGTGCCCTGACACTTTCTTTCGCGAACACCGGGGAGCTGTTTTTT
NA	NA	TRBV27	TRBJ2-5	CASSPGTYAKETQYF	TGTGCCAGCAGCCCCGGGACATACGCTAAAGAGACCCAGTACTTC
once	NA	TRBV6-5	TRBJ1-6	CASTRGVNSPLHF	TGTGCCAGCACGCGGGGGGTCAATTCACCCCTCCACTTT
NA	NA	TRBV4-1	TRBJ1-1	CASSQDLRRFFF	TGCGCCAGCAGCCAAGATCTCCGGCGGTTTTTCTTT
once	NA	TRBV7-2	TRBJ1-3	CASSLKPPYTGGEVNTIYF	TGTGCCAGCAGCTTAAAGCCCCCTTATACAGGAGGGGAAGTAAACACCATATATTTT
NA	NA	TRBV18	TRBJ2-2	CASSPLGNGGELFF	TGTGCCAGCTCACCACTCGGGAACGGCGGGGAGCTGTTTTTT
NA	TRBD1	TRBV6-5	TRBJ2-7	CASSSGGIAYEQYF	TGTGCCAGCAGTTCAGGGGGTATCGCCTACGAGCAGTACTTC
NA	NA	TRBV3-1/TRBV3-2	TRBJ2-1	CASSRDLGSSYNEQFF	TGTGCCAGCAGCCGAGATCTAGGAAGTTCCTACAATGAGCAGTTCTTC
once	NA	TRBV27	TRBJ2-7	CASSLFADREQYF	TGTGCCAGCAGTTTATTCGCCGATCGGGAGCAGTACTTC
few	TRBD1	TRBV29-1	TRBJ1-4	CSVFGDSRLEEKLLF	TGCAGCGTTTTCGGGGACAGCCGACTGGAAGAAAAACTGCTTTTT
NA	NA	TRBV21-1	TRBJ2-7	CASSRDLDRVGEQYF	TGTGCCAGCAGCAGAGATCTCGACAGGGTGGGCGAGCAGTACTTC
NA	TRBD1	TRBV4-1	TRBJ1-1	CASSHSTGEAFF	TGCGCCAGCAGCCACTCGACAGGGGAAGCTTTCTTT
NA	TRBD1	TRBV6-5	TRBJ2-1	CASTPPRQGFLEQFF	TGTGCCAGCACCCCACCCCGACAGGGCTTCTTGGAACAGTTCTTC
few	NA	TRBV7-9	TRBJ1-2	CASSPGNYGYTF	TGTGCCAGCAGTCCGGGGAACTATGGCTACACCTTC
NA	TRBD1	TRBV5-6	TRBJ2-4	CASSQRDRVLSNIQYF	TGTGCCAGCAGCCAGAGGGACAGGGTTCTTTCGAACATTCAGTACTTC
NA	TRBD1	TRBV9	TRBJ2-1	CASSVVGQDYNEQFF	TGTGCCAGCAGCGTGGTGGGACAGGACTACAATGAGCAGTTCTTC
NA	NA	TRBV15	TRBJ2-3	CATSRAGRMDTQYF	TGTGCCACCAGCAGGGCGGGGAGGATGGATACGCAGTATTTT
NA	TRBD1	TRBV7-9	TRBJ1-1	CASSLLPGRTGNTEAFF	TGTGCCAGCAGCTTATTGCCGGGCCGGACAGGGAACACTGAAGCTTTCTTT
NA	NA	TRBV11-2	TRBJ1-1	CASSASGGTEAFF	TGTGCCAGCAGCGCAAGCGGGGGAACTGAAGCTTTCTTT
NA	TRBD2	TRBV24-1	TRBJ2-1	CATSDAQTSVDNEQFF	TGTGCCACCAGTGACGCTCAGACTAGCGTAGACAATGAGCAGTTCTTC
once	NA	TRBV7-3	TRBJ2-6	CASSFGSSGANVLTF	TGTGCCAGCAGCTTCGGGAGCTCTGGGGCCAACGTCCTGACTTTC
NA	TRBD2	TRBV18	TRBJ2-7	CASSPPGREGLYEQYF	TGTGCCAGCTCACCACCGGGGCGGGAGGGCCTCTACGAGCAGTACTTC
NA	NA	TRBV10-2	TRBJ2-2	CASSEASVWTGELFF	TGCGCCAGCAGTGAGGCTAGCGTATGGACCGGGGAGCTGTTTTTT
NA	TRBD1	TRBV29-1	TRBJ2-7	CSVELRRGTGSYEQYF	TGCAGCGTTGAACTCCGTAGGGGGACAGGATCCTACGAGCAGTACTTC
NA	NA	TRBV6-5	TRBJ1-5	CATGRTGNQPQHF	TGTGCCACCGGCCGGACAGGCAATCAGCCCCAGCATTTT
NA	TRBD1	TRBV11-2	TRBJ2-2	CASSSRTGGTNTGELFF	TGTGCCAGCAGCTCCAGGACAGGGGGCACGAACACCGGGGAGCTGTTTTTT
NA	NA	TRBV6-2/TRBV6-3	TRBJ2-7	CASSQTTGRGYF	TGTGCCAGCAGTCAGACGACAGGAAGAGGGTACTTC
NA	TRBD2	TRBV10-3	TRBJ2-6	CAISERGSSGRSGANVLTF	TGTGCCATCAGTGAGAGGGGGAGTAGCGGGAGAAGTGGGGCCAACGTCCTGACTTTC
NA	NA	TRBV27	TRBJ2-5	CASRPGVMETQYF	TGTGCCAGCAGACCAGGGGTGATGGAGACCCAGTACTTC